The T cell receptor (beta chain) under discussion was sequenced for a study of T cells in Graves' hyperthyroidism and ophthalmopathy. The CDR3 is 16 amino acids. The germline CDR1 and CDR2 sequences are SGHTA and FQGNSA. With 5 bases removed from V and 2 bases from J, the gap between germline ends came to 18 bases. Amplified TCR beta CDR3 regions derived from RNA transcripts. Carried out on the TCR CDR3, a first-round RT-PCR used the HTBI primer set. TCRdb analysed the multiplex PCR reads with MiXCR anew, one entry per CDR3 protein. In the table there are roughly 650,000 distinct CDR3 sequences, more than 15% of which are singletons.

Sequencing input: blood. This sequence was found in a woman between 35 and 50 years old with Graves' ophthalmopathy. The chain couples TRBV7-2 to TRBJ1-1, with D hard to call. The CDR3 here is CASSASPRITNTEAFF. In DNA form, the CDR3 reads TGTGCCAGCAGCGCGAGTCCCCGGATTACAAACACTGAAGCTTTCTTT.